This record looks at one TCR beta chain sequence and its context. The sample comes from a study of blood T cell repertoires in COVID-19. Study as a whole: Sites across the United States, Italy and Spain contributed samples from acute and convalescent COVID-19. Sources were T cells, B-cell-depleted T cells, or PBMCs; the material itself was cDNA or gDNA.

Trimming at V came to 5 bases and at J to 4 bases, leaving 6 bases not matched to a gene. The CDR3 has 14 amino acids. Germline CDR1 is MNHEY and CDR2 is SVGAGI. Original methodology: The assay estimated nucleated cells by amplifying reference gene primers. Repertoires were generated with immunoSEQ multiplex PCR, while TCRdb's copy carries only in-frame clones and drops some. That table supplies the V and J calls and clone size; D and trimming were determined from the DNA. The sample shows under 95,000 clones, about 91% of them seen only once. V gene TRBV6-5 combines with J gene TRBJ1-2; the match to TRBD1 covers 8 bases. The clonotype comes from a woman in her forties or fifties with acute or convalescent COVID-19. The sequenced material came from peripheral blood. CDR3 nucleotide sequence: TGTGCCAGCAGTCAGGGGGCGTCTCCCTATGGCTACACCTTC. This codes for CASSQGASPYGYTF.